This T cell receptor (beta chain) was obtained from a study of blood T cell repertoires in COVID-19. Turning to the study itself: In each case, the material was cDNA or gDNA derived from T cells, B-cell-depleted T cells, or PBMCs.

The ends lost 0 bases at V and 7 bases at J; junction bases unmatched: 8. Germline V lookup: CDR1 MNHEY, CDR2 SVGAGI. This CDR3 region has 16 residues. Original processing methods: Reference gene primer amplification gave estimated nucleated cell counts. The assay was immunoSEQ multiplex PCR, and TCRdb's table has in-frame clones only and misses some. V, J and clone size are taken as reported in that table, and D and trimming were inferred from the DNA itself. The sample has approximately 340,000 clones, around four fifths seen once. This receptor was identified in a man under 40 with active or convalescent COVID-19. The chain employs TRBV6-5 and TRBJ1-4, with TRBD1 matching over 7 bases. Sequenced sample: peripheral blood. For the CDR3, the DNA is TGTGCCAGCAGTTACTCGTTTGAGGGGGCGCGTGAAAAACTGTTTTTT. It codes for CASSYSFEGAREKLFF.